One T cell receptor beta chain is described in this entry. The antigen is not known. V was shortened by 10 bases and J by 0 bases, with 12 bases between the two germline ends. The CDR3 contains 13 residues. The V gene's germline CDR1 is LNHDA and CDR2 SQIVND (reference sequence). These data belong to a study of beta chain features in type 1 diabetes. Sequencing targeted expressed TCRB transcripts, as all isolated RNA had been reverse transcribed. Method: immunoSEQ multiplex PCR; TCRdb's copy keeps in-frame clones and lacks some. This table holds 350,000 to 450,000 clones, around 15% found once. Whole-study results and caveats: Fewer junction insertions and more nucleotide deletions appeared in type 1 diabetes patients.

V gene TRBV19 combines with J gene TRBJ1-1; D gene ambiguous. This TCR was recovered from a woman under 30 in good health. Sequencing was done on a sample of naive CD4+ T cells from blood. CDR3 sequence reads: CATTRRVNTEAFF. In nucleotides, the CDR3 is TGTGCCACTACCAGGAGGGTGAACACTGAAGCTTTCTTT.